What follows is one T cell receptor beta chain and its context. Its antigen is unknown. A read error is possible here, since a much larger clone lies one base away. The record originates from a study of molecular identifiers for immune sequencing clone quantification. Sorted inputs of roughly 17,000 to 1,000,000 cells, with 10%, 30% or 50% RNA, yielded naive CD8 libraries. Sorting selected naive CD8 T cells with a CD8+CD4-CCR7+CD45RA+ phenotype. TCRdb fed the PCR reads into MiXCR, producing one record per CDR3 protein. The sample carries roughly 10,000 distinct CDR3 sequences, roughly a sixth recorded once. Study-wide findings and caveats: Barcode collisions between identical TCR molecules could shrink estimates of highly expanded clone sizes. Clones above 20 RNA copies contained over 97% of effector molecules and under 1% of naive molecules.

Between the trimmed V and J ends, which lost 8 bases and 2 bases, there was a span of 11 bases. This CDR3 contains 12 residues. V gene TRBV5-3 combines with J gene TRBJ2-7, with D maybe TRBD2 (6 bases). TRBV5-3 is assigned to the ORF class and has an uncertain function. What was sequenced was naive CD8+ T cells from blood, with Jurkat cell RNA spiked in. The subset was: FACS-sorted CD8+CD4-CCR7+CD45RA+ naive T cells. This TCR was sampled from a human donor in good health. Some libraries in this study had Jurkat cell RNA spiked in. This chain's CDR3 is CASSPGAYEQYF. For the CDR3, the DNA is TGTGCCAGCAGCCCGGGAGCCTACGAGCAGTACTTC.